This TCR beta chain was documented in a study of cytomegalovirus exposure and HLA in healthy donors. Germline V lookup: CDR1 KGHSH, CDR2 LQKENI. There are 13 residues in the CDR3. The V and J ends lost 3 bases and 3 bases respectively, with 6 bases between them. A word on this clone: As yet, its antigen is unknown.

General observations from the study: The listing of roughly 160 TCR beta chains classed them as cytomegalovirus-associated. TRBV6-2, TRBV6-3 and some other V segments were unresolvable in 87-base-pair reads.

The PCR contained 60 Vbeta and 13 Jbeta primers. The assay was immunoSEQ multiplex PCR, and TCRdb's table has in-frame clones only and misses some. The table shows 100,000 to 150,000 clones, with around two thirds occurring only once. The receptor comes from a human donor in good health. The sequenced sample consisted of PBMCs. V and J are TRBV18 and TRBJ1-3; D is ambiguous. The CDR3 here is CASSPRLGNTIYF. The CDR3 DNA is TGTGCCAGCTCACCTCGACTTGGAAACACCATATATTTT.